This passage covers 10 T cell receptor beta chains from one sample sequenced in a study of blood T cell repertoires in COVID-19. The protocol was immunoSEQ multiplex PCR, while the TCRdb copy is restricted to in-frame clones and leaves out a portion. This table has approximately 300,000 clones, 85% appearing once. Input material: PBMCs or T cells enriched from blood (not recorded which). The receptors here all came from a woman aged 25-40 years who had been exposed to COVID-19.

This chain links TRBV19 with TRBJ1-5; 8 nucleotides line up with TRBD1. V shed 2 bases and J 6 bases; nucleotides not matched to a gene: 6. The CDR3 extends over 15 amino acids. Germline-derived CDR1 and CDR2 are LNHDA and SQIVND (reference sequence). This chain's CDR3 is CASSITDGQGQPQHF. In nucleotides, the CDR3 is TGTGCCAGTAGTATAACGGATGGACAGGGTCAGCCCCAGCATTTT.

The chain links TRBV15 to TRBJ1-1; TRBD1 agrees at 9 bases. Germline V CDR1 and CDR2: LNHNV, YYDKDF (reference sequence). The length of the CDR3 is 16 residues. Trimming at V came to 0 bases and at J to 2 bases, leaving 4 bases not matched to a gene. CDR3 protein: CATSRDWTGANTEAFF. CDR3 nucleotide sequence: TGTGCCACCAGCAGAGATTGGACAGGGGCCAACACTGAAGCTTTCTTT.

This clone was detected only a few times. CDR3 amino acids: CASSFSRQGGNSPLHF. CDR3 sequence (DNA): TGTGCCAGCAGCTTCTCCCGACAGGGAGGTAATTCACCCCTCCACTTT. V gene TRBV13 combines with J gene TRBJ1-6; 7 bases are shared with TRBD1. V lost 3 bases to trimming and J lost 6 bases; unmatched junction nucleotides: 8. The V gene's germline CDR1 is PRHDT and CDR2 FYEKMQ (reference sequence). CDR3 length: 16 residues.

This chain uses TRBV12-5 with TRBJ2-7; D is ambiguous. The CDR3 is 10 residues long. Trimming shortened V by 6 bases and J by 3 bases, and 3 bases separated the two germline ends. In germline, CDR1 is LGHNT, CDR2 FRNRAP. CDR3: CASGHYEQYF. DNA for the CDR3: TGTGCTAGTGGCCACTACGAGCAGTACTTC. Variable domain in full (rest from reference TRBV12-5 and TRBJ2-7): DARVTQTPRHKVTEMGQEVTMRCQPILGHNTVFWYRQTMMQGLELLAYFRNRAPLDDSGMPKDRFSAEMPDATLATLKIQPSEPRDSAVYFCASGHYEQYFGPGTRLTVT.

DNA of the CDR3: TGTGCCACCAGTGATTTCGATAGCGGGAAGGTAACAGATACGCAGTATTTT. Its translation is CATSDFDSGKVTDTQYF. The chain has TRBV24-1 and TRBJ2-3, with 8 bases matching TRBD2. CDR3 length: 17 amino acids. V lost 1 base and J lost 3; bases outside the gene matches: 8. Germline-derived CDR1 and CDR2 are KGHDR and SFDVKD.

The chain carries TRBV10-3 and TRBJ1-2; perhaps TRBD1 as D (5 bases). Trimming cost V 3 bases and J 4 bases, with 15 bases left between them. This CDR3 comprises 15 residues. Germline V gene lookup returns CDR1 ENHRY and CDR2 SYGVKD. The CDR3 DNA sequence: TGTGCCATCAGTGAACGATTGGAGGGGACCTATGGCTACACCTTC. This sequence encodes CAISERLEGTYGYTF.

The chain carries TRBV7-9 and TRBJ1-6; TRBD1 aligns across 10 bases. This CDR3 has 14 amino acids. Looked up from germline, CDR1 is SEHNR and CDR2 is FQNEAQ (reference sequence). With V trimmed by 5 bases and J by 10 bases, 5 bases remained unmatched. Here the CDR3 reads CASSPRTGGSPLHF. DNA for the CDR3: TGTGCCAGCAGCCCTAGGACAGGGGGATCACCCCTCCACTTT.

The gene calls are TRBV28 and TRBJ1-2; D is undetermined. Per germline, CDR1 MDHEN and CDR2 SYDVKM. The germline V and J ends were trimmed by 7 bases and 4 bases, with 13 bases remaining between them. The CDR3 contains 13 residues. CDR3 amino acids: CASNPDTAYGYTF. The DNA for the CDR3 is TGTGCCAGCAACCCAGACACCGCCTATGGCTACACCTTC.

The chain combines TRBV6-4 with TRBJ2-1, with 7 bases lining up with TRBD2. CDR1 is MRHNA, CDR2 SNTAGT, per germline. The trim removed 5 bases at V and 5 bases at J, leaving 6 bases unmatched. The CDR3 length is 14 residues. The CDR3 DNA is TGTGCCAGCAGTATGGCTAGCGGAGACAATGAGCAGTTCTTC. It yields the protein CASSMASGDNEQFF.

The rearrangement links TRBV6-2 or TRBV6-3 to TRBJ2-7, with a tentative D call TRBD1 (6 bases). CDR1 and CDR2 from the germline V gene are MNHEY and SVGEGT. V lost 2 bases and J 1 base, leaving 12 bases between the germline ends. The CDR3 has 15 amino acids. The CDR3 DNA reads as TGTGCCAGCAGTTACCGAGGGGGAAGGTCCTACGAGCAGTACTTC. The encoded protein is CASSYRGGRSYEQYF.